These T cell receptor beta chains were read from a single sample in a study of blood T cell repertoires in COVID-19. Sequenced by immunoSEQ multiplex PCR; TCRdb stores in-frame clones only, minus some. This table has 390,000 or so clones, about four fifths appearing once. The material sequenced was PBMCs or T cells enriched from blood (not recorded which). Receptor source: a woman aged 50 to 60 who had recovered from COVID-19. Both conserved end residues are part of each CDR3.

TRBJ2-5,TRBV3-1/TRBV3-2,CASTRDLAGGQETQYF
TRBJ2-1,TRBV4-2,CASSQVLASESLSVQFF
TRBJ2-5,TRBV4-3,CASSKLAGGRGETQYF
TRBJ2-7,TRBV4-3,CASSVQALASYEQYF
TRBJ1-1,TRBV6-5,CASSRTANTEAFF
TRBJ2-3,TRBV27,CASSLSRGQGTDTQYF
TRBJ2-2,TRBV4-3,CASSQDLFPGVPGELFF
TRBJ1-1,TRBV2,CASSVEVNTEAFF
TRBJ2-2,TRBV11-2,CASSLGRTGELFF
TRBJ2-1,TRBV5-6,CASSVFTSGGVSYNEQFF
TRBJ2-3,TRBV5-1,CASSSRGSTDTQYF
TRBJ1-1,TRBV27,CASREGGRKAFF
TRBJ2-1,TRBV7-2,CASSLTSGTYNEQFF
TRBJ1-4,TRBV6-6,CASSYGQGEYEKLFF
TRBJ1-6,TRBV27,CASSLSGPYNSPLHF
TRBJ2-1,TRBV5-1,CASSLGQGGEQFF
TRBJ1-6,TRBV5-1,CASSLAGRSYNSPLHF
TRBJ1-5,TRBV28,CASFGAVYSNQPQHF
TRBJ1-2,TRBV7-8,CASSLTGQSYGYTF
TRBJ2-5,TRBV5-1,CASQLGRNQETQYF
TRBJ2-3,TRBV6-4,CASSEKRGMSTDTQYF
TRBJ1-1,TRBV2,CASSELGGDTEAFF
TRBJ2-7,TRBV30,CAWSPPNSGQYF
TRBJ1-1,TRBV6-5,CAIRGWDTEAFF
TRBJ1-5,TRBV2,CASSEEGGGNQPQHF
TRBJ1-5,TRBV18,CASSQDLPSNQPQHF
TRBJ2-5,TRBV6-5,CASAGTGIQETQYF
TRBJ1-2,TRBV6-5,CASSYQPRQPYGYTF
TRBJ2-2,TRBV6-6,CASSRGTGRNTGELFF
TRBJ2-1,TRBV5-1,CASSSGSGRSNEQFF
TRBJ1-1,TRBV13,CASRIQVTYEAFF
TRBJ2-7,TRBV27,CASSPYGQLLAASYEQYF
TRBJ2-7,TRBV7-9,CASSLWTSYEQYF
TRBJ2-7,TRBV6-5,CASSSTYEQYF
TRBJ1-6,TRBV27,CASSLSRGHLHF
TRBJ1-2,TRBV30,CAWTRTLDGFYGYTF
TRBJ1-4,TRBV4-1,CASSQDSIAGREKLFF
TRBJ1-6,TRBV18,CASSPKAIVGQGGSPLHF
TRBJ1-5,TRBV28,CASSPVRGTFTQNQPQHF
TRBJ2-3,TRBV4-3,CASSASGGADTQYF
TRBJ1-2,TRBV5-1,CASSWGQGTDGYTF
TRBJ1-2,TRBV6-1,CASSDPRQGDYGYTF
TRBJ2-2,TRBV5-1,CASSSREGNTGELFF
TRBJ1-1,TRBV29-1,CSVRREGEAFF
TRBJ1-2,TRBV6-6,CASRSKGVNFGYTF
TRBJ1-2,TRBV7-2,CASSLGTGFFGYTF
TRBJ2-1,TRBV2,CASSYQGNEQFF
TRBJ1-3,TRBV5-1,CASSLDLIGNTIYF
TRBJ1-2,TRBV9,CASSAGTGEGWRYTF
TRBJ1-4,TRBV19,CASSMGQGFEKLFF
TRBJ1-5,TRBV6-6,CASSYAGVEQPQHF
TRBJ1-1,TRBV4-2,CASSQDSRTANTEAFF
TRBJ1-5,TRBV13,CASSSTGPGQPQHF
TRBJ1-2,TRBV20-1,CSLVRGYTF
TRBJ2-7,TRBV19,CASSLRGLDEQYF
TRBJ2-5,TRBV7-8,CASSLRTSGVETQYF
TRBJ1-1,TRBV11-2,CASRLSGGNTEAFF